This T cell receptor beta chain originates from a study of tumor and adjacent non-tumor tissue in lung cancer. Study-level points and caveats: Top 100 clones took a larger repertoire share in normal lung. Tumor TCR diversity, when higher, was linked to shorter survival.

A few counts support this clonotype. Its antigen is as yet unknown. A modified ARM-PCR protocol with three rounds of nested PCR amplified TCRbeta. TCRdb re-called the multiplex PCR reads with MiXCR, one entry per CDR3 protein. This sample has about 79,000 distinct CDR3 sequences, with approximately 72% found just once. No cell sorting was done before RNA was extracted from the tissue. Trimming removed 6 bases from V and 8 bases from J, with 19 bases in between. The CDR3 has 15 amino acids. Germline loops: CDR1 MDHEN, CDR2 SYDVKM. The rearrangement links TRBV28 to TRBJ1-4; perhaps TRBD1 as D (5 bases). The sequencing input was lung tumor tissue. The receptor was derived from a woman between 40 and 50 years old with non-small cell lung cancer. Here the CDR3 DNA reads TGTGCCAGCAGCCGCCTCGGGCAGGGCCCGGAAAAACTGTTTTTT. This encodes CASSRLGQGPEKLFF.